Listed here are 9 T cell receptor beta chains from one sample, sequenced in a study of T cell responses to AZD1222 COVID-19 vaccine. Produced via immunoSEQ multiplex PCR; TCRdb's table is partial and in-frame only. The sample records 57,000 or so clones, about four fifths being singletons. The sequenced sample was peripheral blood, obtained 28 days after the second AZD1222 dose. All receptors derive from an adult who received the AZD1222 COVID-19 vaccine.

The chain has TRBV6-6 and TRBJ2-7; D might be TRBD2 (6 bases). Deletions cut 2 bases from V and 5 bases from J, with 19 bases between. Germline-derived CDR1 and CDR2 are MNHNY and SVGAGI (reference sequence). This CDR3 is built from 16 residues. CDR3 in amino acids: CASSYRGHGGMDEQYF. Here the CDR3 DNA reads TGTGCCAGCAGTTACCGTGGGCATGGGGGGATGGACGAGCAGTACTTC.

The rearrangement uses TRBV5-5 and TRBJ1-1; D gene uncertain. The CDR3 is 16 amino acids. With 3 bases removed from V and 0 bases from J, the gap between germline ends came to 15 bases. Germline V gives CDR1 SGHKS, CDR2 YYEKEE (reference sequence). This CDR3 reads CASSSALGRMNTEAFF. The CDR3 bases are TGTGCCAGCAGCTCGGCACTGGGCAGAATGAACACTGAAGCTTTCTTT.

The chain combines TRBV15 with TRBJ1-3; tentatively, D is TRBD1 (5 bases). There are 15 residues in the CDR3. In germline, CDR1 is LNHNV, CDR2 YYDKDF (reference sequence). The germline V and J ends were trimmed by 7 bases and 0 bases, with 13 bases remaining between them. The CDR3 region is CATNQRGSSGNTIYF. The CDR3 bases are TGTGCCACCAACCAGAGGGGCAGCTCTGGAAACACCATATATTTT.

The V gene is TRBV7-2, the J gene TRBJ2-1, with TRBD2 matching 7 bases. Trimming cost V 5 bases and J 8 bases; bases outside gene matches: 12. The CDR3 is 15 amino acids. CDR1 is SGHTA and CDR2 is FQGNSA in the germline V gene. The CDR3 region is CASSLSLAGAHEQFF. The CDR3, as DNA: TGTGCCAGCAGCCTATCCCTTGCGGGAGCCCATGAGCAGTTCTTC. The variable domain in full, with the rest retrieved from reference TRBV7-2 and TRBJ2-1, is GAGVSQSPSNKVTEKGKDVELRCDPISGHTALYWYRQSLGQGLEFLIYFQGNSAPDKSGLPSDRFSAERTGGSVSTLTIQRTQQEDSAVYLCASSLSLAGAHEQFFGPGTRLTVL.

The rearrangement joins TRBV19 to TRBJ2-1; TRBD2 matches 9 bases. The CDR3 covers 16 residues. Germline trimming cut 6 bases from V and 0 bases from J; bases unmatched to any gene: 6. CDR1 and CDR2 (germline): LNHDA, SQIVND (reference sequence). The CDR3 DNA reads as TGTGCCAGTAGGGCTAGCGGGACAAGCTCCTACAATGAGCAGTTCTTC. The encoded protein is CASRASGTSSYNEQFF. Filled out from reference TRBV19 and TRBJ2-1, the complete variable domain reads DGGITQSPKYLFRKEGQNVTLSCEQNLNHDAMYWYRQDPGQGLRLIYYSQIVNDFQKGDIAEGYSVSREKKESFPLTVTSAQKNPTAFYLCASRASGTSSYNEQFFGPGTRLTVL.

The V call is TRBV30, the J call TRBJ2-6; tentatively, D is TRBD1 (6 bases). Germline V gene sequence: CDR1 GTSNPN, CDR2 SVGIG (reference sequence). This CDR3 spans 13 amino acids. V was trimmed by 0 bases and J by 13 bases, leaving 13 bases between them. The CDR3 nucleotides read TGTGCCTGGAGTGTAGGGGGTTTAGGTGTCCTGACTTTC. Protein sequence: CAWSVGGLGVLTF.

The chain employs TRBV28 and TRBJ2-7, with 7 bases matching TRBD1. The germline gives CDR1 MDHEN, CDR2 SYDVKM. The CDR3 runs 14 residues. V gave up 6 bases and J gave up 5 bases; unmatched junction bases: 10. The CDR3 DNA sequence: TGTGCCAGCAGCAAGGGACAGACTCTCCACGAGCAGTACTTC. Translation: CASSKGQTLHEQYF.

The chain carries TRBV28 and TRBJ2-1; possible D gene TRBD1, 5 bases. CDR3 length: 14 amino acids. The germline V gene encodes CDR1 MDHEN and CDR2 SYDVKM. Trimming removed 4 bases at V and 4 bases at J, with 11 bases between. CDR3 loop: CASSSTGRYNEQFF. Written as DNA, the CDR3 is TGTGCCAGCAGTTCAACAGGAAGGTACAATGAGCAGTTCTTC. The full variable domain, with the rest looked up from reference TRBV28 and TRBJ2-1, is DVKVTQSSRYLVKRTGEKVFLECVQDMDHENMFWYRQDPGLGLRLIYFSYDVKMKEKGDIPEGYSVSREKKERFSLILESASTNQTSMYLCASSSTGRYNEQFFGPGTRLTVL.

The chain's CDR3 is CASSQDNLASGNEQFF. CDR3 in DNA: TGCGCCAGCAGCCAAGATAATTTGGCTAGCGGTAATGAGCAGTTCTTC. The chain recombines TRBV4-3 with TRBJ2-1; 7 bases are shared with TRBD2. J gave up 7 bases and V 0 bases, and 9 bases lay outside the gene matches. Germline CDR1 is LGHNA and CDR2 is YSLEER. The CDR3 extends over 16 amino acids.